This entry lists 17 T cell receptor beta chains sequenced from one sample in a study of identical twins. One entry per CDR3 protein results from TCRdb running MiXCR on the 5' RACE reads. The sample consists of 400,000 to 550,000 distinct CDR3 sequences, approximately 25% of them appearing once. These records were also assigned to another study, of T cells expressing NK-cell markers.

Sequencing used CD4+ T cells sorted from blood. The receptors were sampled from a woman under 30 in good health.

The chain employs TRBV19 and TRBJ2-2, with D perhaps TRBD1 (5 bases). The V gene lost 7 bases and the J gene lost 1 base, with 10 bases spanning the gap. CDR1 LNHDA and CDR2 SQIVND come from the germline V gene (reference sequence). CDR3 length: 14 residues. The CDR3 reads CASTFTGNTGELFF. Written as DNA, the CDR3 is TGTGCCAGTACCTTCACAGGGAACACCGGGGAGCTGTTTTTT.

This clonotype has a handful of counts. The genes are TRBV6-4 and TRBJ2-1, with a possible D match to TRBD2 (5 bases). The V end was cut by 0 bases, the J end by 10 bases, with 10 bases between. The CDR3 spans 13 residues. Germline CDR1 MRHNA, CDR2 SNTAGT. The chain's CDR3 is CASSDSPPGEQFF. The CDR3 DNA reads TGTGCCAGCAGTGACTCCCCCCCGGGAGAGCAGTTCTTC.

V is TRBV9 and J is TRBJ2-1; tentative D call: TRBD1 (6 bases). The CDR3 extends over 15 amino acids. The V and J ends lost 2 bases and 3 bases respectively, with 12 bases between them. In germline, CDR1 is SGDLS, CDR2 YYNGEE. This CDR3 reads CASSVLQTGYNEQFF. CDR3 bases: TGTGCCAGCAGCGTGCTGCAGACAGGCTACAATGAGCAGTTCTTC.

The chain joins TRBV12-3 or TRBV12-4 to TRBJ1-6; D call uncertain. This CDR3 is 15 amino acids long. Trimming shortened V by 7 bases and J by 0 bases, and 10 bases separated the two germline ends. This CDR3 reads CASTKGSSYNSPLHF. The CDR3, as DNA: TGTGCCAGCACTAAAGGGAGCTCCTATAATTCACCCCTCCACTTT.

The chain uses TRBV20-1 and TRBJ1-2; D may be TRBD1 (5 bases). V was pared by 7 bases and J by 2 bases, with 23 bases between. The CDR3 covers 16 residues. Germline CDR1 DFQATT, CDR2 SNEGSKA (reference sequence). DNA for the CDR3: TGCAGTGAGGTACGGACACCGCACCCCTCAAACTATGGCTACACCTTC. Its protein is CSEVRTPHPSNYGYTF.

This clonotype was seen ten or more times. The rearrangement joins TRBV5-1 to TRBJ2-7; D call uncertain. Germline V gives CDR1 SGHRS, CDR2 YFSETQ. The CDR3 runs 13 residues. V was cut by 0 bases and J by 1 base, with 5 bases left in between. The chain's CDR3 is CASSLALSYEQYF. For the CDR3, the DNA is TGCGCCAGCAGCTTGGCTCTGTCCTACGAGCAGTACTTC. Variable domain in full (rest from reference TRBV5-1 and TRBJ2-7): KAGVTQTPRYLIKTRGQQVTLSCSPISGHRSVSWYQQTPGQGLQFLFEYFSETQRNKGNFPGRFSGRQFSNSRSEMNVSTLELGDSALYLCASSLALSYEQYFGPGTRLTVT.

This clonotype was seen repeatedly, ten times or more. J is TRBJ2-2 and V is TRBV3-1; D gene uncertain. The CDR3 has 11 amino acids. V lost 2 bases and J lost 7, with 2 bases in between. Per the germline V gene, CDR1 is LGHDT and CDR2 is YNNKEL (reference sequence). The CDR3 here is CASSQRGELFF. The CDR3, as DNA: TGTGCCAGCAGCCAACGCGGGGAGCTGTTTTTT.

As regards this clonotype: Compared with germline, one end of the junction differs, possibly owing to a read error. The chain has TRBV7-9 and TRBJ2-7; possibly TRBD1 for D (6 bases). The germline CDR1 and CDR2 sequences are SEHNR and FQNEAQ (reference sequence). The CDR3 length is 12 residues. CDR3 protein: CASSPGPGHNDF. CDR3 coding DNA: TGTGCCAGCAGTCCCGGACCGGGACACAATGACTTC.

This clonotype was picked up a small number of times. This rearrangement joins TRBV6-1 to TRBJ1-2; D perhaps matches TRBD1 (5 bases). Trimming pared 6 bases from V and 7 bases from J, leaving 18 bases between. Germline-derived CDR1 and CDR2 are MNHNS and SASEGT. The CDR3 has 14 residues. CDR3 sequence: CASRPYFQGGGYTF. For the CDR3, the DNA is TGTGCCAGCAGACCTTATTTCCAGGGAGGTGGCTACACCTTC.

The genes are TRBV11-2 and TRBJ2-1, with D unresolved. The germline gives CDR1 SGHAT, CDR2 FQNNGV. The CDR3 consists of 14 residues. With 3 bases removed from V and 7 bases from J, the gap between germline ends came to 13 bases. The CDR3 here is CASSFPAVGNEQFF. In nucleotides, the CDR3 is TGTGCCAGCAGCTTTCCGGCGGTAGGAAATGAGCAGTTCTTC.

The chain uses TRBV7-9 and TRBJ1-6; D is undetermined. CDR1 and CDR2 (germline): SEHNR, FQNEAQ (reference sequence). This CDR3 contains 14 residues. Trimming took 2 bases from V and 7 from J, leaving 9 bases between them. CDR3 sequence: CASSLTDLNSPLHF. The DNA of the CDR3 is TGTGCCAGCAGCTTAACTGATCTCAATTCACCCCTCCACTTT.

The V and J genes are TRBV5-1 and TRBJ1-4; the D is unclear. Looked up from germline, CDR1 is SGHRS and CDR2 is YFSETQ. The CDR3 extends over 12 amino acids. V was pared by 5 bases and J by 8 bases, with 10 bases between. CDR3 loop: CASSAEREKLFF. Here the CDR3 DNA reads TGCGCCAGCAGTGCGGAGCGCGAAAAACTGTTTTTT.

This clonotype has a count of ten or more. The V and J genes are TRBV2 and TRBJ1-1, with D unclear. CDR3 length: 13 residues. Trimming removed 4 bases at V and 2 bases at J, with 8 bases between. Germline CDR1 is SNHLY and CDR2 is FYNNEI. The DNA of the CDR3 is TGTGCCAGCAGTGTTTGGGGAAACACTGAAGCTTTCTTT. Encoded protein: CASSVWGNTEAFF.

Details on this clonotype: A read error may produce the germline difference seen at one junction end. This chain connects TRBV7-2 to TRBJ2-3; D may be TRBD2 (6 bases). The CDR3 spans 14 residues. Germline V gives CDR1 SGHTA, CDR2 FQGNSA. CDR3 in amino acids: CASSLSGSIDTQYF. The CDR3, as DNA: TGTGCCAGCAGCTTATCCGGGAGCATAGATACGCAGTATTTT. The full variable domain, its missing parts supplied by reference TRBV7-2 and TRBJ2-3, is GAGVSQSPSNKVTEKGKDVELRCDPISGHTALYWYRQSLGQGLEFLIYFQGNSAPDKSGLPSDRFSAERTGGSVSTLTIQRTQQEDSAVYLCASSLSGSIDTQYFGPGTRLTVL.

In its sample, this clonotype was seen a few times. V is TRBV7-9 and J is TRBJ2-2; tentatively, D is TRBD1 or TRBD2 (5 bases each). This CDR3 comprises 16 residues. Germline-derived CDR1 and CDR2 are SEHNR and FQNEAQ (reference sequence). V lost 10 bases, J lost 4 bases, and 22 bases lay in between. CDR3 loop: CAIHQGKTRATGELFF. The CDR3 DNA sequence: TGTGCCATCCACCAGGGAAAAACTAGGGCCACCGGGGAGCTGTTTTTT.

In this sample, this clonotype turned up a few times. The V and J genes are TRBV4-1 and TRBJ2-2; no reliable D call. Trimming took off 6 bases at V and 5 bases at J, with 13 bases between the two ends. The CDR3 length is 14 residues. Per the germline V gene, CDR1 is MGHRA and CDR2 is YSYEKL. The CDR3 is CASSWNRETGELFF. CDR3 nucleotide sequence: TGCGCCAGCAGTTGGAACCGCGAAACCGGGGAGCTGTTTTTT.

This clonotype was found a few times. The V and J genes are TRBV3-1 and TRBJ1-2, with D maybe TRBD1 (6 bases). V was pared by 4 bases and J by 3 bases, with 15 bases between. The germline gives CDR1 LGHDT, CDR2 YNNKEL (reference sequence). This CDR3 has 15 amino acids. DNA for the CDR3: TGTGCCAGCAGCCGGACAGATCCAACACACTATGGCTACACCTTC. This encodes CASSRTDPTHYGYTF. The full variable domain, in which reference TRBV3-1 and TRBJ1-2 provide the parts outside the CDR3, is DTAVSQTPKYLVTQMGNDKSIKCEQNLGHDTMYWYKQDSKKFLKIMFSYNNKELIINETVPNRFSPKSPDKAHLNLHINSLELGDSAVYFCASSRTDPTHYGYTFGSGTRLTVV.